This TCR beta chain was captured by sequencing in a study of blood T cell repertoires in COVID-19. About the study: Sites across the United States, Italy and Spain contributed samples from acute and convalescent COVID-19. Sample material is recorded as cDNA or gDNA derived from T cells, B-cell-depleted T cells, or PBMCs.

The CDR3 spans 13 residues. Trimming left V 4 bases short and J 2 bases short, with 9 bases between. Germline V lookup: CDR1 SGDLS, CDR2 YYNGEE. Original processing notes: Reference gene primer amplification yielded estimated nucleated cell counts. Using immunoSEQ multiplex PCR, the repertoire was profiled, and TCRdb retains in-frame clones only, with some absent. V, J and clone size reflect that table, while D and trimming were determined from the DNA. The table shows 68,000 or so clones, with 89% occurring only once. The V gene is TRBV9, the J gene TRBJ1-2; D is perhaps TRBD1 (6 bases). Source material: peripheral blood. This clonotype was obtained from a man aged 45 to 65 with active COVID-19. The CDR3 loop is CASSKGGNYGYTF. The CDR3 DNA reads as TGTGCCAGCAGCAAGGGGGGGAACTATGGCTACACCTTC.